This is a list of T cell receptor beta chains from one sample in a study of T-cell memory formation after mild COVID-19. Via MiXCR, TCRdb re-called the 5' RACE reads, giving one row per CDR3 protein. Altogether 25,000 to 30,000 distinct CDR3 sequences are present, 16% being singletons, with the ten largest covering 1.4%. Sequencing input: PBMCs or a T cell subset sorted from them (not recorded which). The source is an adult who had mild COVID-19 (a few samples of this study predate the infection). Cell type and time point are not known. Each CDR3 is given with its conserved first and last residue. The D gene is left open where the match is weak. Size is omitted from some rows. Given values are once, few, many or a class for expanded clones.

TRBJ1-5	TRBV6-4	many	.	TGTGCCAGCAGCCAGACAGGACAAACCTTGCGACAGGGCAATCAGCCCCAGCATTTT	CASSQTGQTLRQGNQPQHF
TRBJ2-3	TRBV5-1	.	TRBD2	TGCGCCAGCAGCCTAGTAGGGGGACTAGCGAGAGATACGCAGTATTTT	CASSLVGGLARDTQYF
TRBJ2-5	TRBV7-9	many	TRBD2	TGTGCCAGCAGCTTAGCCCGGGACTACCTTCAAGAGACCCAGTACTTC	CASSLARDYLQETQYF
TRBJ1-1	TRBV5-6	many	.	TGTGCCAGCAGCTTGGCCGGGAACACTGAAGCTTTCTTT	CASSLAGNTEAFF
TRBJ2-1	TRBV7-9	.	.	TGTGCCAGCACTACGGCAGGGTCATCCTACAATGAGCAGTTCTTC	CASTTAGSSYNEQFF
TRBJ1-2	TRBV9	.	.	TGTGCCAGCAGCGTAGAAAGTCTGGCGACAAACTATGGCTACACCTTC	CASSVESLATNYGYTF
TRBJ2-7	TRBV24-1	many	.	TGTGCCACCTCTGGGGGCAAGGAGAGCTCCTACGAGCAGTACTTC	CATSGGKESSYEQYF
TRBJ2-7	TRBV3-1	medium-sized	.	TGTGCCAGCAGCCAAGACCGGGACCGTCCTTCCTACGAGCAGTACTTC	CASSQDRDRPSYEQYF
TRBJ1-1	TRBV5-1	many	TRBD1	TGCGCCAGCAGCTTGGGAATCGACAGGGTTGGTGAAGCTTTCTTT	CASSLGIDRVGEAFF
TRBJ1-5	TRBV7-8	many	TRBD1	TGTGCCAGCAGCTTAGAAAGCGTGACAGGGTATAGCAATCAGCCCCAGCATTTT	CASSLESVTGYSNQPQHF
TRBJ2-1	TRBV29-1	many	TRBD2	TGTGCTAGCGGATACAATGAGCAGTTCTTC	CASGYNEQFF
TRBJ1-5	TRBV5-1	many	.	TGCGCCAGCAGCCTTGACGGGGGCAATCAGCCCCAGCATTTT	CASSLDGGNQPQHF
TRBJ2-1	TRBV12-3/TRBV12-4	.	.	TGTGCCAGCAGGAGGGCGGGGGCCCCCGGTGAGCAGTTCTTC	CASRRAGAPGEQFF
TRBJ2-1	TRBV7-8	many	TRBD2	TGTGCCAGCAGCCCTGGACTAGCGATCGATGAGCAGTTCTTC	CASSPGLAIDEQFF
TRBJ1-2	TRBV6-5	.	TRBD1	TGTGCCAGCAGTTACGAGGGACAGAGCTATGGCTACACCTTC	CASSYEGQSYGYTF
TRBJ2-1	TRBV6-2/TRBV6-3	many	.	TGTGCCAGCCGGGGGGCCGGATCCTACAATGAGCAGTTCTTC	CASRGAGSYNEQFF